This passage covers 17 T cell receptor beta chains from one sample sequenced in a study of beta chain features in type 1 diabetes (dated 2018 in TCRdb). The method was the immunoSEQ multiplex PCR assay. The High Capacity cDNA Reverse Transcription Kit was used to reverse transcribe all of the isolated RNA, meaning that expressed TCRB transcripts were what got sequenced. Imported from immuneACCESS, the table was reduced by TCRdb to in-frame sequences with V and J called. These copies leave out some clones; in studies compared against another copy, an unresolved V gene accounts for under half, and the cause of the remainder is not known. Across this sample there are 300,000 to 350,000 clones, with around 20% seen only once. Approximately 0.041% of the sample is in the top ten clones. The sequenced sample consisted of naive CD4+ T cells from blood. In the paper's terms, the cell subset or site label means: true naive CD4+ T cells. These receptors all stem from a young woman in good health.

This clone was seen more than once but under ten times. This chain joins TRBV10-3 and TRBJ2-3; 8 bases align to TRBD1. The CDR3 has 13 residues. V lost 7 bases to trimming and J lost 6 bases; unmatched junction nucleotides: 6. From germline, CDR1 is ENHRY and CDR2 SYGVKD. The CDR3 coding sequence is TGTGCCATCACCCAGGGGGCTCAGGATACGCAGTATTTT. Amino acids: CAITQGAQDTQYF.

The J gene is TRBJ2-1, the V gene TRBV19; 14 positions agree with TRBD2. The CDR3 runs to 15 residues. Germline values: CDR1 LNHDA, CDR2 SQIVND (reference sequence). Germline trimming cut 6 bases from V and 8 bases from J; bases unmatched to any gene: 6. CDR3 protein: CASSSGTSGGHEQFF. CDR3 sequence (DNA): TGTGCCAGTAGCTCCGGGACTAGCGGGGGACATGAGCAGTTCTTC.

The chain couples TRBV7-2 to TRBJ1-1; 7 bases are shared with TRBD1. The V segment lost 1 base and the J segment 1 base; nucleotides outside the gene matches: 3. CDR3 length equals 15 residues. Germline V gene sequence: CDR1 SGHTA, CDR2 FQGNSA. The CDR3 protein is CASSLVRQGNTEAFF. In DNA form, the CDR3 reads TGTGCCAGCAGCTTAGTACGACAGGGGAACACTGAAGCTTTCTTT.

This clone turned up a few times. The chain employs TRBV7-9 and TRBJ1-1, with D uncertain. Germline-derived CDR1 and CDR2 are SEHNR and FQNEAQ (reference sequence). CDR3 length: 15 amino acids. The V gene lost 1 base and the J gene lost 1 base, with 10 bases spanning the gap. DNA for the CDR3: TGTGCCAGCAGCTTAGAGGCGGGAGCGAACACTGAAGCTTTCTTT. It is translated as CASSLEAGANTEAFF.

The rearrangement uses TRBV5-1 and TRBJ1-6; D is uncertain. The V end was cut by 4 bases, the J end by 8 bases, with 13 bases between. The V gene's germline CDR1 is SGHRS and CDR2 YFSETQ. CDR3 length: 14 amino acids. The CDR3 nucleotides are TGCGCCAGCAGCCCGTCGGGAGGCGATTCACCCCTCCACTTT. Translating gives CASSPSGGDSPLHF.

The chain combines TRBV12-5 with TRBJ2-1, with a weak D call TRBD2 (7 bases). This CDR3 region has 14 residues. The ends were cut back, 4 bases at V and 7 bases at J, with 14 bases in the middle. Per germline, CDR1 LGHNT and CDR2 FRNRAP. CDR3 in DNA: TGTGCTAGTGGTTACTCCGGGGGGCCAAATGAGCAGTTCTTC. As protein: CASGYSGGPNEQFF.

The V gene is TRBV4-3, the J gene TRBJ2-3; TRBD1 is a possible D gene (5 bases). The CDR3 totals 16 residues. Germline V gene data show CDR1 as LGHNA and CDR2 as YSLEER. V gave up 3 bases and J gave up 4 bases, with 17 bases separating them. The CDR3 spells CASSHFIQGVADTQYF. CDR3 in DNA: TGCGCCAGCAGCCATTTCATCCAGGGTGTCGCAGATACGCAGTATTTT.

This chain links TRBV7-8 with TRBJ2-5, with D perhaps TRBD2 (6 bases). The CDR3 runs 13 residues. Germline CDR1 reads SGHVS; CDR2 reads FQNEAQ. Trimming stripped 5 bases from V and 5 bases from J, with 12 bases between. DNA for the CDR3: TGTGCCAGCAGCCTCCGGGAGACGGAGACCCAGTACTTC. Its translation is CASSLRETETQYF.

V usage is TRBV7-9 and J usage is TRBJ2-7; possibly TRBD2 for D (6 bases). The CDR3 sequence is 15 residues long. Trimming took off 4 bases at V and 3 bases at J, with 16 bases between the two ends. CDR1 is SEHNR, CDR2 FQNEAQ, per germline (reference sequence). The DNA of the CDR3 is TGTGCCAGCAGCTCATCGGGACTCCCTAGCTACGAGCAGTACTTC. As protein: CASSSSGLPSYEQYF.

This chain connects TRBV27 to TRBJ1-2; 10 nucleotides line up with TRBD1. This CDR3 is built from 16 residues. Germline V gives CDR1 MNHEY, CDR2 SMNVEV (reference sequence). V gave up 3 bases and J gave up 4 bases; unmatched junction bases: 8. CDR3 DNA: TGTGCCAGCAGTTTCATCCCGGGACAGGGGACCTATGGCTACACCTTC. It yields the protein CASSFIPGQGTYGYTF.

This clone was counted only a few times. The V gene is TRBV21-1, the J gene TRBJ1-2; TRBD1 reflects the table's D call only, with no check against the DNA. TRBV21-1 is designated a pseudogene. The CDR3 totals 15 residues. CDR3 DNA: TGTGCCAGCAGCAAACGGCCAGGTGCTAACTATGGCTACACCTTC. Translated, it gives CASSKRPGANYGYTF.

This clone was seen more than once but under ten times. The genes are TRBV30 and TRBJ2-3; a possible D gene is TRBD1 (5 bases). Trimming removed 3 bases at V and 6 bases at J, with 10 bases between. CDR3 size: 12 residues. CDR1 and CDR2 (germline): GTSNPN, SVGIG (reference sequence). Here the CDR3 DNA reads TGTGCCTGGAGCAGGGTAGAGGATACGCAGTATTTT. Amino acids: CAWSRVEDTQYF. The entire variable domain, with the rest obtained from reference TRBV30 and TRBJ2-3, is as follows: SQTIHQWPATLVQPVGSPLSLECTVEGTSNPNLYWYRQAAGRGLQLLFYSVGIGQISSEVPQNLSASRPQDRQFILSSKKLLLSDSGFYLCAWSRVEDTQYFGPGTRLTVL.

The chain joins TRBV23-1 to TRBJ2-2; 8 bases fit TRBD1. TRBV23-1 is an open reading frame whose function is uncertain. The CDR3 runs to 21 residues. Germline trimming cut 3 bases from V and 0 bases from J; bases unmatched to any gene: 18. CDR3 amino acids: CASSQQLEDRDLPANTGELFF. The CDR3 region has the DNA TGCGCCAGCAGTCAGCAACTCGAGGACAGGGATCTCCCCGCGAACACCGGGGAGCTGTTTTTT.

Of note for this clone: Different DNA sequences within this sample yield the same CDR3. The rearrangement links TRBV19 to TRBJ2-6; D remains ambiguous. V was cut by 3 bases and J by 2 bases, with 8 bases left in between. The germline CDR1 and CDR2 sequences are LNHDA and SQIVND (reference sequence). The CDR3 length is 15 residues. DNA for the CDR3: TGTGCCAGTAGTATCGGAGCAGCTGGGGCCAACGTCCTGACTTTC. Protein product: CASSIGAAGANVLTF.

This chain links TRBV7-9 with TRBJ1-5; no definite D call. Trimming removed 5 bases at V and 3 bases at J, with 11 bases between. Looked up from germline, CDR1 is SEHNR and CDR2 is FQNEAQ (reference sequence). This CDR3 has 14 amino acids. The CDR3 spells CASSEGGLNQPQHF. CDR3 DNA sequence: TGTGCCAGCAGCGAGGGAGGCCTCAATCAGCCCCAGCATTTT.

V is TRBV25-1 and J is TRBJ1-2; TRBD1 agrees at 7 bases. From germline, CDR1 is MGHDK and CDR2 SYGVNS. The ends lost 3 bases at V and 3 bases at J; junction bases unmatched: 7. The CDR3 totals 15 residues. The CDR3 loop reads CASSDSHRGYYGYTF. In DNA form, the CDR3 reads TGTGCCAGCAGTGATTCCCACAGGGGCTACTATGGCTACACCTTC.

This chain connects TRBV7-3 to TRBJ2-1, with D unresolved. The CDR3 spans 14 residues. Trimming removed 5 bases at V and 5 bases at J, with 13 bases between. Looked up from germline, CDR1 is SGHTA and CDR2 is FQGTGA. DNA for the CDR3: TGTGCCAGCAGCATGAGTAGCATTGACAATGAGCAGTTCTTC. Amino acid sequence: CASSMSSIDNEQFF. The whole variable domain, remainder taken from reference TRBV7-3 and TRBJ2-1, is GAGVSQTPSNKVTEKGKYVELRCDPISGHTALYWYRQSLGQGPEFLIYFQGTGAADDSGLPNDRFFAVRPEGSVSTLKIQRTERGDSAVYLCASSMSSIDNEQFFGPGTRLTVL.